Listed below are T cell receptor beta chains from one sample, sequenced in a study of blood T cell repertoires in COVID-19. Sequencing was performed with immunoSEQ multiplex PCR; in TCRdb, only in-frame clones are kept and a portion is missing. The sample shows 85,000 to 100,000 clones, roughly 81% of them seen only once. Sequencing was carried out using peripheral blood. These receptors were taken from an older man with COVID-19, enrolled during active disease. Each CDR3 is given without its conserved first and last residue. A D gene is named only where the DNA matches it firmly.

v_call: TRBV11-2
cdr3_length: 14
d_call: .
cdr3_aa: ASSLGGLSATDTQY

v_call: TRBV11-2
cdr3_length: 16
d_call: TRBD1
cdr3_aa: ASSTFRDRVSPNEKLF

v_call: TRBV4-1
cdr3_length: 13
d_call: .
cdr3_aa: ASSQDAQGRTEAF

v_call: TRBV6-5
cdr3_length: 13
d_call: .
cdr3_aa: ASSYSQWSGNTIY

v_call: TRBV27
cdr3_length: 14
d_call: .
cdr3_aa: ASSFLDSPRNTEAF

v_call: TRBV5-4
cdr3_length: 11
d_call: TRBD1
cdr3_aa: ASLDRGKNIQY

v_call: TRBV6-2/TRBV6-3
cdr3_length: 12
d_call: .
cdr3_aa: ASSEVASNQPQH

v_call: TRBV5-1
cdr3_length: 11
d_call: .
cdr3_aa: ASSPGTRNEQF

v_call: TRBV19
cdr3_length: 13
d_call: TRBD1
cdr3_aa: ASRGQGGSGQPQH

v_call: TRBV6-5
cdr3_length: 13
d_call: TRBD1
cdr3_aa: ASSYSGRGLTEAF

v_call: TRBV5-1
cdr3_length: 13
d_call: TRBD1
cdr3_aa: ASSWTGGPPYEQY

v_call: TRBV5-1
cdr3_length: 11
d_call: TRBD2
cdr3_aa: ASSRGGQETQY

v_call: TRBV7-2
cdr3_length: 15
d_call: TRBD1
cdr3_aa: ASSLVSAGQGYEKLF

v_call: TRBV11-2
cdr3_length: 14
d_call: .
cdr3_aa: ASHGRGVVGTDTQY

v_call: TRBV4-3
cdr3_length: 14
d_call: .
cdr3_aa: ASSQAWATSTDTQY

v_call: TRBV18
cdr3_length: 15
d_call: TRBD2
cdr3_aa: ASSPKVVGGSYNEQF

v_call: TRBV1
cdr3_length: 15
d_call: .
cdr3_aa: TSSQYRGWEYNSPLH

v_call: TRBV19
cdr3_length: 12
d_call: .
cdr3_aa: ASSILGRRYGYT

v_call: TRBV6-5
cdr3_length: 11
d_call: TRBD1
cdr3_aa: ASSYSTDRVLY

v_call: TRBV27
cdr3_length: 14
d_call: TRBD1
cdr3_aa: ASRSSGTGLTGELF

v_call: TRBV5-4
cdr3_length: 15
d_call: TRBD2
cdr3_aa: ASSWGSRTSVHNEQF

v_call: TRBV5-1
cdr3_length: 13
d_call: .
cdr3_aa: ASSFGRGSSYEQY

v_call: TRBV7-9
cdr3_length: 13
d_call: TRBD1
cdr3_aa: ASSLRTGGGYGYT

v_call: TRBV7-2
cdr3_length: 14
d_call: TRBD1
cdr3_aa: ASSPDRASSGNTIY

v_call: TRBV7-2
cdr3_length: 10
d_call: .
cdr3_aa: ASSRGGVELF

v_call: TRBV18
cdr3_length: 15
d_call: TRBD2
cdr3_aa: ASWGLAGPEDTGELF

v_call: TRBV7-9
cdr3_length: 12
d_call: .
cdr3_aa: ASSLASEAAKAF

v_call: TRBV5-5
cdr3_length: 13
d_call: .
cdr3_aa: ASSLTGTNTGELF

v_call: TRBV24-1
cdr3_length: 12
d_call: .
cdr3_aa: ATSHSRTSYEQY

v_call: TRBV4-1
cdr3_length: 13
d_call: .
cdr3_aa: ASSQTSGTSYEQY

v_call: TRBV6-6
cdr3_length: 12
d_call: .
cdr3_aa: ASSYGQYTDTQY

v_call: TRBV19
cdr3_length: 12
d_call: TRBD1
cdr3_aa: ASSIGTGAQPQH

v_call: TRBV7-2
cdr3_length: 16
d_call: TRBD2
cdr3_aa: ASSKRAGGPASTDTQY

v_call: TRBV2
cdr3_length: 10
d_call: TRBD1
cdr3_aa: ASKITGDGYT

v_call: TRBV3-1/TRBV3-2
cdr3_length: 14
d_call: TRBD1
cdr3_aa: ASSQDRPGGKYGYT

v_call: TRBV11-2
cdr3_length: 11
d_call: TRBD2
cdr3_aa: ASSFGLASEQY

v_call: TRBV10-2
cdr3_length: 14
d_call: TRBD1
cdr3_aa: ASRPGTDWHFNGYT

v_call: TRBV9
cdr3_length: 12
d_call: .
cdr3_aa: ASSEGLVYNEQF

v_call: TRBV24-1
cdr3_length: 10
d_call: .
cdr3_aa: ATSDPGGTQY

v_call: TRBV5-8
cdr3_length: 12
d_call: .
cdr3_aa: ASSLDRARTEAF

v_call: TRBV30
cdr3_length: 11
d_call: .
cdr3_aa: AWSVSSDTEAF

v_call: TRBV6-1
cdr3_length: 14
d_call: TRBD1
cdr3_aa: ASSAIFTTGTYGYT

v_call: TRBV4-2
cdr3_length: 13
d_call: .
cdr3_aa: ASSQDTGQNYGYT

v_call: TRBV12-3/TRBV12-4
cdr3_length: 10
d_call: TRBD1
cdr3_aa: ASSSTGGYGF

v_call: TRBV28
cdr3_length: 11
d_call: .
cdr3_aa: ASRGGANYGYT

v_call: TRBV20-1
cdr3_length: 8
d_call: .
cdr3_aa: SSSAETQY

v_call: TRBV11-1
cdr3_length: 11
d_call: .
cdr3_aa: ASSSSRGGSIY

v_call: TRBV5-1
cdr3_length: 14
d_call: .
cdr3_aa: ASSLGGSPSTDTQY

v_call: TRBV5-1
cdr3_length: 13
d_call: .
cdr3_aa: ASSLGGTQGNTIY

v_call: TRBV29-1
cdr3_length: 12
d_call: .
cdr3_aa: SAEGFGQGPEAF

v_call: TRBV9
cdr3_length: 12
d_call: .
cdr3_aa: ASSVGQTNQPQH

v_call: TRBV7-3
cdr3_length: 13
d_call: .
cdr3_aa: ASSLGTLLPYEQY

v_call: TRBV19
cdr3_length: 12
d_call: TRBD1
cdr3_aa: ASSAQGARETQY

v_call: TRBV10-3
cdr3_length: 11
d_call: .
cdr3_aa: AIRPDQGYEQY

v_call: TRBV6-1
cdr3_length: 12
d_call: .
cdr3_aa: ASSDRGGNSPLH